This paragraph reports one T cell receptor beta chain. Its antigen is unknown. This sample is drawn from a study of OX40 agonist ivuxolimab in advanced cancers. Study-level information: People in dose escalation had one of these cancers: hepatocellular carcinoma, melanoma, renal cell or head and neck cancer. Enrollees could have had prior anti-PD-1, anti-PD-L1 or anti-CTLA-4 therapy, which about 42% had received.

This CDR3 has 14 amino acids. Germline assignment: CDR1 MNHNS and CDR2 SASEGT. The V end lost 2 bases, the J end lost 4 bases, and 11 bases lay between the germline ends. Clones were sequenced by immunoSEQ multiplex PCR, and TCRdb holds only the in-frame ones, with some missing. The table lists tens of thousands of clones, around 90% of them singletons, with 0.25% to 0.35% in the top ten. Regarding the study as a whole: Near-lowest levels of clonal expansion characterized partial responders at 0.1-3.0 mg/kg. The study observed clonal expansion of CD4+ and CD8+ blood T cells by week 6 at 0.1 to 3.0 mg/kg.

This chain uses TRBV6-1 with TRBJ1-2; perhaps TRBD1 as D (5 bases). This sequence was found in an adult with an advanced solid tumor such as melanoma, head and neck, liver or kidney cancer. The specimen was CD4+ or CD8+ T cells sorted from blood, collected in a trial of the OX40 agonist ivuxolimab. The CDR3 spells CASSETGRLYGYTF. The CDR3 DNA is TGTGCCAGCAGTGAAACGGGGCGGCTCTATGGCTACACCTTC.